The 16 T cell receptor beta chains presented below share a single source sample, sequenced in a study of OX40 agonist ivuxolimab in advanced cancers. Preparation of the library involved the immunoSEQ multiplex PCR assay. Imported from immuneACCESS, the table was reduced by TCRdb to in-frame sequences with V and J called. These copies leave out some clones; in studies compared against another copy, an unresolved V gene accounts for under half, and the cause of the remainder is not known. The sample records 77,000 or so clones, approximately 92% of which are singletons. The ten largest clones take up around 10% of the sample. The specimen comprised CD4+ or CD8+ T cells sorted from blood, sampled in a trial of the OX40 agonist ivuxolimab. These receptor sequences come from an adult with an advanced solid tumor such as melanoma, head and neck, liver or kidney cancer.

The chain combines TRBV10-3 with TRBJ2-1; D is ambiguous. The V gene lost 1 base and the J gene lost 7 bases, with 11 bases spanning the gap. Germline CDR1 ENHRY, CDR2 SYGVKD. The CDR3 spans 14 residues. CDR3 sequence: CAISEFMAGNEQFF. For the CDR3, the DNA is TGTGCCATCAGTGAGTTCATGGCCGGAAATGAGCAGTTCTTC.

V is TRBV7-6 and J is TRBJ2-3; TRBD2 aligns across 12 bases. With V trimmed by 4 bases and J by 5 bases, 10 bases remained unmatched. The germline V gene encodes CDR1 SGHVS and CDR2 FNYEAQ. This CDR3 has 17 amino acids. This chain's CDR3 is CASSSRLAGAEKDTQYF. In nucleotides, the CDR3 is TGTGCCAGCAGCTCCCGACTAGCGGGAGCGGAGAAAGATACGCAGTATTTT.

CDR3 sequence reads: CASSLDFGGEQFF. The CDR3 nucleotides read TGTGCCAGCAGCTTAGATTTTGGCGGGGAGCAGTTCTTC. The chain combines TRBV11-2 with TRBJ2-1, with D possibly TRBD2 on 5 matching bases. Trimming removed 0 bases from V and 10 bases from J, with 10 bases in between. This CDR3 is built from 13 residues. Germline CDR1 and CDR2: SGHAT and FQNNGV.

J is TRBJ1-2 and V is TRBV28; D perhaps matches TRBD1 (5 bases). CDR1 and CDR2 (germline): MDHEN, SYDVKM. Trimming stripped 1 base from V and 5 bases from J, with 14 bases between. This CDR3 spans 15 amino acids. The CDR3 coding sequence is TGTGCCAGCAGTTTATCCATGCAGGGTTTTTATGGCTACACCTTC. Encoded protein: CASSLSMQGFYGYTF.

The CDR3 reads CASMDSTGPGELFF. The CDR3 DNA follows: TGTGCCAGCATGGACAGCACGGGACCCGGGGAGCTGTTTTTT. The rearrangement joins TRBV2 to TRBJ2-2, with D perhaps TRBD1 (6 bases). Trimming cost V 7 bases and J 6 bases, with 15 bases left between them. Germline V gives CDR1 SNHLY, CDR2 FYNNEI. This CDR3 contains 14 residues.

V and J are TRBV7-8 and TRBJ1-2; D gene ambiguous. Trimming removed 5 bases at V and 10 bases at J, with 14 bases between. The germline CDR1 and CDR2 sequences are SGHVS and FQNEAQ. The length of the CDR3 is 12 residues. CDR3 nucleotide sequence: TGTGCCAGCAGCGACGGACGGCTTGACTACACCTTC. Amino acid sequence: CASSDGRLDYTF.

V gene TRBV30 combines with J gene TRBJ1-5; D gene uncertain. Per the germline V gene, CDR1 is GTSNPN and CDR2 is SVGIG (reference sequence). The CDR3 is 11 residues long. Trimming took off 1 base at V and 9 bases at J, with 7 bases between the two ends. The CDR3 spells CAWSAARPQHF. The CDR3 coding sequence is TGTGCCTGGAGTGCAGCGAGGCCCCAGCATTTT.

The CDR3 loop is CASSFLAGEGEQFF. CDR3 in DNA: TGTGCCAGCAGTTTCTTAGCGGGAGAGGGTGAGCAGTTCTTC. The rearrangement uses TRBV2 and TRBJ2-1; 9 bases fit TRBD2. There are 14 residues in the CDR3. The germline V gene encodes CDR1 SNHLY and CDR2 FYNNEI. J lost 9 bases, V lost 5 bases, and 8 bases had no gene match.

V usage is TRBV7-9 and J usage is TRBJ2-1, with 10 bases lining up with TRBD2. With V trimmed by 1 base and J by 14 bases, 23 bases remained unmatched. Germline V lookup: CDR1 SEHNR, CDR2 FQNEAQ (reference sequence). This CDR3 is built from 19 residues. CDR3 protein: CASSLGPGGLLAGVTREFF. In nucleotides, the CDR3 is TGTGCCAGCAGCTTAGGGCCAGGGGGTTTGCTAGCGGGAGTTACTAGAGAGTTCTTC.

The chain recombines TRBV10-2 with TRBJ1-1; tentatively, D is TRBD1 (6 bases). The CDR3 sequence is 13 residues long. Germline V gene lookup returns CDR1 WSHSY and CDR2 SAAADI. V shed 7 bases and J shed 2 bases, with 11 bases lying between them. The CDR3 protein is CASKWTANTEAFF. The DNA for the CDR3 is TGCGCCAGCAAATGGACAGCAAACACTGAAGCTTTCTTT.

Worth noting for this clone: In the same sample, other DNA sequences code for this CDR3. The chain is built from TRBV18 and TRBJ1-1, with TRBD1 matching 7 bases. CDR3 length equals 14 residues. CDR1 and CDR2 from the germline V gene are KGHSH and LQKENI. V lost 1 base to trimming and J lost 1 base; unmatched junction nucleotides: 0. In DNA form, the CDR3 reads TGTGCCAGCTCACCACGGACAGGGAACACTGAAGCTTTCTTT. Protein product: CASSPRTGNTEAFF.

This clone was observed once. Written as DNA, the CDR3 is TGCGCCAGCAGCTTCAATCCGACCGGGACAGGCTTTATTAACTATGGCTACACCTTC. It specifies CASSFNPTGTGFINYGYTF. The genes are TRBV5-1 and TRBJ1-2, with 8 bases aligning to TRBD1. The junction had 16 bases not matched to a gene; V was cut back by 2 bases and J by 1 base. From germline, CDR1 is SGHRS and CDR2 YFSETQ. The CDR3 spans 19 residues.

CDR3 in DNA: TGTGCCAGCACCACCCGGGGGAGGCCCGATTCACCCCTCCACTTT. This sequence encodes CASTTRGRPDSPLHF. The rearrangement uses TRBV6-6 and TRBJ1-6, with D possibly TRBD1 on 5 matching bases. CDR1 and CDR2 (germline): MNHNY, SVGAGI (reference sequence). The CDR3 runs 15 residues. Trimming took off 7 bases at V and 8 bases at J, with 18 bases between the two ends.

This clone has a handful of counts. V usage is TRBV28 and J usage is TRBJ1-3, with D perhaps matching TRBD1 (5 bases). Germline V gene sequence: CDR1 MDHEN, CDR2 SYDVKM. This CDR3 contains 14 residues. With 8 bases removed from V and 4 bases from J, the gap between germline ends came to 15 bases. DNA of the CDR3: TGTGCCAGCTGGATAAGGGGAGCAGGAAACACCATATATTTT. Amino acid sequence: CASWIRGAGNTIYF.

The V and J genes are TRBV19 and TRBJ2-7; 7 positions agree with TRBD1. CDR1 is LNHDA and CDR2 is SQIVND in the germline V gene (reference sequence). V lost 5 bases and J lost 2; bases outside the gene matches: 9. This CDR3 has 15 amino acids. As DNA, the CDR3 is TGTGCCAGTAGTCCCCGGACAGGCTCTACCTACGAGCAGTACTTC. It yields the protein CASSPRTGSTYEQYF.

This sequence joins TRBV11-2 and TRBJ1-5, with TRBD1 matching 7 bases. After removal of 5 bases from V and 2 bases from J, the junction contained 6 bases not matched to a gene. The CDR3 spans 15 residues. Looked up from germline, CDR1 is SGHAT and CDR2 is FQNNGV. Here the CDR3 reads CASSRGGWGNQPQHF. In nucleotides, the CDR3 is TGTGCCAGCAGCCGAGGGGGCTGGGGCAATCAGCCCCAGCATTTT.